This TCR beta chain was profiled in a study of blood T cell repertoires in COVID-19. The data were produced by immunoSEQ multiplex PCR, yet TCRdb's version contains in-frame clones alone and is incomplete. The sample holds 120,000 or so clones, over 75% seen once. This TCR derives from a woman aged 80 or over with acute or convalescent COVID-19. Sequenced sample: peripheral blood.

CDR3 region: CSARKTGTYGYTF. The DNA for the CDR3 is TGCAGCGCCCGTAAGACAGGGACCTATGGCTACACCTTC. This rearrangement joins TRBV29-1 to TRBJ1-2, with 7 bases lining up with TRBD1. Looked up from germline, CDR1 is SQVTM and CDR2 is ANQGSEA. V dropped 7 bases and J dropped 4; count of bases not matched to a gene: 9. The CDR3 runs to 13 residues.